This T cell receptor beta chain originates from a study of beta chain features in type 1 diabetes. The entirety of the isolated RNA underwent reverse transcription, so expressed TCRB transcripts were sequenced. Only in-frame clones appear in the TCRdb table, and some are missing; sequencing was by immunoSEQ multiplex PCR. Of 430,000 or so clones listed, around 10% are singletons. V dropped 4 bases and J dropped 5; count of bases not matched to a gene: 5. This CDR3 has 12 amino acids. Per germline, CDR1 GTSNPN and CDR2 SVGIG (reference sequence). The source material was naive CD4+ T cells from blood. The sequence was collected from a woman between 18 and 29 years old in good health. The chain recombines TRBV30 with TRBJ2-7, with TRBD1 identical over 7 bases. CDR3: CAWTGGTNEQYF. The DNA for the CDR3 is TGTGCCTGGACAGGGGGTACGAACGAGCAGTACTTC.